This T cell receptor beta chain was observed in a study of human T cells and chemical hapten exposure. Study-wide context: Patch testing placed 0.01% DPC on the upper back, with readings at 6 days.

The time point: patch test 3, about 24 weeks after DPC sensitization. The sample's treatment: therapeutic diphenylcyclopropenone sensitization with weekly scalp DPC. The CDR3 has 14 amino acids. Germline V CDR1 and CDR2: DFQATT, SNEGSKA (reference sequence). This clonotype appeared a few times. At one of its ends the junction is not consistent with the germline gene, which may arise from a read error. The library labeled individual cDNA molecules by adding unique molecular identifiers to them. TCRdb reprocessed the RACE reads with MiXCR, giving one entry per CDR3 protein. The data hold 100,000 or so distinct CDR3 sequences, with 30% to 35% observed a single time.

The chain links TRBV20-1 to TRBJ2-5; the match to TRBD1 covers 8 bases. This receptor was identified in a man in his forties with alopecia areata. Some clones in this sample may be carry-over from other donors' samples. The specimen was whole blood, collected in connection with sensitization to the hapten diphenylcyclopropenone (DPC). Here the CDR3 DNA reads TGCAGTGCCAGAGGGCAGGGGGCTTCAGAGACCCAGTACTTC. Its translation is CSARGQGASETQYF.